Below, one T cell receptor beta chain is given with its context. Profiled with immunoSEQ multiplex PCR; TCRdb holds only in-frame clones, not every one. Altogether roughly 460,000 clones are present, 89% being singletons, with the ten largest covering 1.5% to 2%. The data belong to a study of Ad26.COV2.S vaccination and SARS-CoV-2 variants. This CDR3 has 16 residues. Losses at the gene ends were 0 bases for V and 5 bases for J; bases not matched to a gene: 4. The germline V gene has CDR1 KGHSH and CDR2 LQKENI. Treatment denoted: around 19 received Ad26.COV2.S at low or high dose, single or two shots; five or six received placebo; per-sample allocation not given. Following the first vaccine or placebo injection, samples were taken on day 63.

The source material was peripheral blood, sampled in a trial of Ad26.COV2.S vaccine versus placebo. This sequence originates from a person aged 18 to 65 who received the Ad26.COV2.S COVID-19 vaccine or a placebo. V gene TRBV18 combines with J gene TRBJ1-6; TRBD1 matches at 7 bases. The CDR3 nucleotides read TGTGCCAGCTCACCACCCTCCGGGACAGATAATTCACCCCTCCACTTT. Protein sequence: CASSPPSGTDNSPLHF.